The 10 T cell receptor beta chains reported below all come from one sample, sequenced in a study of blood T cell repertoires in COVID-19. Only in-frame clones appear in the TCRdb table, and some are missing; sequencing was by immunoSEQ multiplex PCR. The sample lists a few hundred thousand clones, 65% to 85% occurring once. Sequenced sample: PBMCs or T cells enriched from blood (not recorded which). The receptors shown here come from a woman aged 40 to 55 with acute COVID-19.

V is TRBV27 and J is TRBJ1-3; 7 bases line up with TRBD1. Trimming at V came to 6 bases and at J to 10 bases, leaving 9 bases not matched to a gene. The germline V gene encodes CDR1 MNHEY and CDR2 SMNVEV (reference sequence). The CDR3 covers 13 residues. CDR3 residues: CASRLTGAETIYF. As DNA, the CDR3 is TGTGCCAGCAGACTTACAGGGGCTGAGACCATATATTTT.

The rearrangement uses TRBV11-2 and TRBJ1-5; the D gene is possibly TRBD1 (5 bases). Trimming took off 0 bases at V and 7 bases at J, with 13 bases between the two ends. This CDR3 is built from 15 residues. The germline V gene has CDR1 SGHAT and CDR2 FQNNGV. The CDR3 reads CASSLDSGSGQPQHF. The CDR3 nucleotides are TGTGCCAGCAGCTTAGATTCAGGGTCAGGACAGCCCCAGCATTTT.

V is TRBV9 and J is TRBJ2-3; no definite D call. Germline V lookup: CDR1 SGDLS, CDR2 YYNGEE. The CDR3 runs to 15 residues. Deletions cut 1 base from V and 2 bases from J, with 11 bases between. CDR3 sequence (DNA): TGTGCCAGCAGCGTATACGATGGGCACACAGATACGCAGTATTTT. This translates into CASSVYDGHTDTQYF.

This chain uses TRBV5-6 with TRBJ2-5; 9 bases agree with TRBD1. Germline CDR1 SGHDT, CDR2 YYEEEE. This CDR3 has 14 residues. Trimming took 2 bases from V and 2 from J; bases not matched to a gene: 1. The CDR3 coding sequence is TGTGCCAGCAGCTTCGGACAGGGGCAAGAGACCCAGTACTTC. This translates into CASSFGQGQETQYF.

The V gene is TRBV5-1, the J gene TRBJ1-5, with 12 bases aligning to TRBD1. This CDR3 has 17 residues. The V and J ends lost 2 bases and 3 bases, in that order; junction bases with no gene match: 6. Germline V gene lookup returns CDR1 SGHRS and CDR2 YFSETQ. The DNA for the CDR3 is TGCGCCAGCAGCTTAGGGGACAGGGGGCAGGACAATCAGCCCCAGCATTTT. Translating gives CASSLGDRGQDNQPQHF.

V is TRBV4-2 and J is TRBJ2-7, with 7 bases fitting TRBD1. Germline values: CDR1 LGHNA, CDR2 YNFKEQ. Trimming removed 0 bases from V and 5 bases from J; junction bases left unmatched: 4. The CDR3 runs to 14 residues. The chain's CDR3 is CASSQDVDRDEQYF. The CDR3, as DNA: TGTGCCAGCAGCCAAGACGTAGACAGGGACGAGCAGTACTTC.

As for this clone: The junction departs from germline at one end; a sequencing error may be responsible. The gene calls are TRBV27 and TRBJ2-5; a possible D gene is TRBD2 (5 bases). The CDR3 is 13 amino acids. Germline assignment: CDR1 MNHEY and CDR2 SMNVEV (reference sequence). CDR3 bases: TGTGCCATAAGACCGGGGTTGCAAGGGACCCAGTACTTC. Protein sequence: CAIRPGLQGTQYF.

The CDR3, as DNA: TGTGCCAGCAGCCTGGGACAGGGAGACGTCTATGGCTACACCTTC. Its protein product is CASSLGQGDVYGYTF. The chain employs TRBV11-2 and TRBJ1-2, with TRBD1 matching over 9 bases. Per germline, CDR1 SGHAT and CDR2 FQNNGV. V gave up 5 bases and J gave up 4 bases; unmatched junction bases: 8. This CDR3 is 15 amino acids long.

This chain links TRBV28 with TRBJ1-2; unclear D gene. The V and J ends lost 7 bases and 2 bases respectively, with 8 bases between them. Germline lookup yields CDR1 MDHEN and CDR2 SYDVKM. The CDR3 spans 12 residues. CDR3: CASTQVNYGYTF. Here the CDR3 DNA reads TGTGCCAGCACCCAGGTGAACTATGGCTACACCTTC.

This clone has just a few counts. J is TRBJ1-2 and V is TRBV7-2; weak D call: TRBD1 (6 bases). The V end was cut by 6 bases, the J end by 7 bases, with 15 bases between. The germline CDR1 and CDR2 sequences are SGHTA and FQGNSA. The CDR3 is 13 residues long. In DNA, the CDR3 is TGTGCCAGCAGGACAGGTTCCGGTCCTGGCTACACCTTC. As protein: CASRTGSGPGYTF.